Below are 5 T cell receptor beta chains sequenced from a single sample in a study of cytomegalovirus exposure and HLA in healthy donors. Primers included in the PCR were 60 Vbeta and 13 Jbeta primers. The assay was immunoSEQ multiplex PCR, and TCRdb's table has in-frame clones only and misses some. The table lists 210,000 or so clones, over 75% of them singletons, with approximately 0.47% in the top ten. The sequenced material came from PBMCs. The source is a boy aged 5-17 years in good health and CMV-seronegative.

The chain employs TRBV5-1 and TRBJ1-1; 10 bases are a match to TRBD1. The CDR3 loop spans 19 amino acids. Trimming at V came to 4 bases and at J to 4 bases, leaving 19 bases not matched to a gene. CDR1 is SGHRS and CDR2 is YFSETQ in the germline V gene. This CDR3 is CASSAPGRGTGAWGTEAFF. The CDR3 DNA follows: TGCGCCAGCAGCGCACCGGGGCGCGGGACAGGGGCCTGGGGCACTGAAGCTTTCTTT.

The chain has TRBV6-1 and TRBJ2-7; 12 nucleotides line up with TRBD1. Germline CDR1 is MNHNS and CDR2 is SASEGT. Trimming removed 3 bases from V and 6 bases from J; junction bases left unmatched: 6. The CDR3 sequence is 15 residues long. The CDR3 region has the DNA TGTGCCAGCAGTGAGCCGGGACAGGGGGCAACCGAGCAGTACTTC. Amino acid sequence: CASSEPGQGATEQYF.

The V call is TRBV11-3, the J call TRBJ2-3, with D unclear. The CDR3 sequence is 13 residues long. Between the trimmed V and J ends, which lost 5 bases and 3 bases, there was a span of 9 bases. Germline V gives CDR1 SGHNT, CDR2 YENEEA. This CDR3 reads CASSPRLTDTQYF. In DNA form, the CDR3 reads TGTGCCAGCAGCCCGAGACTGACAGATACGCAGTATTTT.

This clone is a singleton in its sample. This chain joins TRBV5-1 and TRBJ1-4; D is possibly TRBD1 (6 bases). The CDR3 spans 14 residues. Trimming took off 3 bases at V and 5 bases at J, with 11 bases between the two ends. Germline V CDR1 and CDR2: SGHRS, YFSETQ. For the CDR3, the DNA is TGCGCCAGCAGCTCTGGGACATCGAATGAAAAACTGTTTTTT. Translated, it gives CASSSGTSNEKLFF.

V and J are TRBV6-5 and TRBJ2-7; a possible D gene is TRBD1 (6 bases). CDR1 and CDR2 (germline): MNHEY, SVGAGI. V lost 9 bases and J 1 base, leaving 19 bases between the germline ends. This CDR3 is 15 amino acids long. CDR3 nucleotides: TGTGCCAGTTCACAGGGTTTGTATAGATCCTACGAGCAGTACTTC. It yields the protein CASSQGLYRSYEQYF.